This passage covers 16 T cell receptor beta chains from one sample sequenced in a study of T cell repertoires in cytomegalovirus infection. These receptors' targets are unknown. From the reads, TCRdb called clonotypes with MiXCR, one entry per CDR3 protein. The sample yields 750,000 to 950,000 distinct CDR3 sequences, approximately 32% seen once. The sequences come from cultured CD8+ T cells from PBMCs, collected from culture after CMV antigen stimulation. These receptors were collected from a human donor in good health (CMV status not recorded). Some clones in this sample may be carry-over from other donors' samples.

V and J are TRBV6-1 and TRBJ2-1, with 10 bases that match TRBD1. The CDR3 has 15 residues. With 5 bases clipped from V and 7 bases from J, the junction kept 8 bases outside the gene matches. Per germline, CDR1 MNHNS and CDR2 SASEGT. Here the CDR3 DNA reads TGTGCCAGCAGTTACCGGACAGGGGGTGGAAATGAGCAGTTCTTC. This encodes CASSYRTGGGNEQFF.

The genes are TRBV20-1 and TRBJ1-2; 8 bases are a match to TRBD1. Germline V CDR1 and CDR2: DFQATT, SNEGSKA (reference sequence). Trimming removed 3 bases from V and 2 bases from J; junction bases left unmatched: 8. The CDR3 contains 15 residues. The CDR3: CSARDRAQPNYGYTF. The CDR3 coding sequence is TGCAGTGCTAGGGACAGGGCGCAACCCAACTATGGCTACACCTTC.

This clonotype was seen more than once but under ten times. The V call is TRBV7-9, the J call TRBJ1-3; D call uncertain. Germline V gene sequence: CDR1 SEHNR, CDR2 FQNEAQ (reference sequence). The length of the CDR3 is 12 residues. V was trimmed by 5 bases and J by 12 bases, leaving 14 bases between them. CDR3 protein: CASSPQGRHIYF. The DNA of the CDR3 is TGTGCCAGCAGCCCCCAAGGGCGGCACATATATTTT.

The V and J genes are TRBV10-2 and TRBJ2-1, with 9 bases that match TRBD2. The CDR3 sequence is 15 residues long. V was pared by 2 bases and J by 7 bases, with 6 bases of the junction left unmatched. Germline CDR1 reads WSHSY; CDR2 reads SAAADI. The CDR3 nucleotides read TGCGCCAGCAGTGAGCGGCGGGGGGGCCCTAATGAGCAGTTCTTC. As protein: CASSERRGGPNEQFF.

This clonotype showed up just a few times. The genes are TRBV5-1 and TRBJ1-2, with 7 nucleotides matching TRBD1. Germline lookup yields CDR1 SGHRS and CDR2 YFSETQ. This CDR3 comprises 12 residues. V shed 6 bases, J shed 3 bases, and the junction held 2 bases outside the gene matches. The chain's CDR3 is CASMGTDYGYTF. The CDR3 bases are TGCGCCAGCATGGGGACAGACTATGGCTACACCTTC.

Ten or more counts support this clonotype. This chain uses TRBV7-2 with TRBJ2-5; a weak D match, TRBD2 (5 bases). This CDR3 region has 14 residues. Germline V lookup: CDR1 SGHTA, CDR2 FQGNSA. With 1 base removed from V and 5 bases from J, the gap between germline ends came to 11 bases. The CDR3 spells CASSLELRGETQYF. The CDR3 DNA reads TGTGCCAGCAGCTTAGAGTTGCGAGGGGAGACCCAGTACTTC.

V usage is TRBV19 and J usage is TRBJ2-1; D possibly corresponds to TRBD2 (7 bases). Deletions cut 0 bases from V and 7 bases from J, with 19 bases between. The length of the CDR3 is 17 residues. CDR1 and CDR2 from the germline V gene are LNHDA and SQIVND (reference sequence). The CDR3 DNA follows: TGTGCCAGTAGTATAGAGGTAGGGCGGGGGCCGGGTAATGAGCAGTTCTTC. Translating it yields CASSIEVGRGPGNEQFF.

This clonotype was counted at least ten times. V is TRBV2 and J is TRBJ2-2; possible D gene TRBD2, 5 bases. From germline, CDR1 is SNHLY and CDR2 FYNNEI. This CDR3 is built from 13 residues. Between the trimmed V and J ends, which lost 5 bases and 5 bases, there was a span of 9 bases. CDR3 in amino acids: CASSRTVTGELFF. The CDR3 bases are TGTGCCAGCAGTAGGACTGTGACCGGGGAGCTGTTTTTT. Full variable domain (rest looked up from reference TRBV2 and TRBJ2-2): EPEVTQTPSHQVTQMGQEVILRCVPISNHLYFYWYRQILGQKVEFLVSFYNNEISEKSEIFDDQFSVERPDGSNFTLKIRSTKLEDSAMYFCASSRTVTGELFFGEGSRLTVL.

This clonotype was counted only a few times. V and J are TRBV12-3 or TRBV12-4 and TRBJ1-6, with D perhaps TRBD1 (5 bases). V was cut by 3 bases and J by 0 bases, with 9 bases left in between. The CDR3 contains 16 residues. The CDR3: CASSLGGDSYNSPLHF. Here the CDR3 DNA reads TGTGCCAGCAGTTTGGGGGGAGACTCCTATAATTCACCCCTCCACTTT.

This clonotype was seen many times. J is TRBJ2-3 and V is TRBV7-3, with a weak D call TRBD2 (6 bases). The germline V and J ends were trimmed by 5 bases and 6 bases, with 12 bases remaining between them. Germline CDR1 SGHTA, CDR2 FQGTGA. The CDR3 extends over 13 amino acids. The DNA of the CDR3 is TGTGCCAGCAGCGGGGGGACCTGGGATACGCAGTATTTT. Its protein is CASSGGTWDTQYF. Together with reference TRBV7-3 and TRBJ2-3, the CDR3 gives the full variable domain: GAGVSQTPSNKVTEKGKYVELRCDPISGHTALYWYRQSLGQGPEFLIYFQGTGAADDSGLPNDRFFAVRPEGSVSTLKIQRTERGDSAVYLCASSGGTWDTQYFGPGTRLTVL.

The sample holds one count of this clonotype. Relative to the germline gene, one junction end is altered; a read error may explain this. The chain combines TRBV7-6 with TRBJ2-5, with 9 bases matching TRBD1. Per the germline V gene, CDR1 is SGHVS and CDR2 is FNYEAQ. This CDR3 is built from 15 residues. The CDR3, as DNA: TGTGCTAGCAGCTCACGGACAGGGGACGGAGAGACCCAGTACTTC. Encoded protein: CASSSRTGDGETQYF.

The rearrangement links TRBV20-1 to TRBJ2-5, with TRBD2 matching 12 bases. This CDR3 comprises 17 residues. The ends lost 3 bases at V and 1 base at J; junction bases unmatched: 9. Germline V gives CDR1 DFQATT, CDR2 SNEGSKA (reference sequence). The CDR3 nucleotides read TGCAGTGCTAGCTACTCTCGACTAGCGGGGGCCCAAGAGACCCAGTACTTC. As protein: CSASYSRLAGAQETQYF.

The chain carries TRBV7-6 and TRBJ2-2; 10 bases align to TRBD2. CDR1 is SGHVS and CDR2 is FNYEAQ in the germline V gene. The CDR3 loop spans 15 amino acids. The V and J ends lost 5 bases and 6 bases, in that order; junction bases with no gene match: 6. The CDR3 region is CASSPSGGAAGELFF. CDR3 bases: TGTGCCAGCAGCCCAAGCGGGGGGGCGGCCGGGGAGCTGTTTTTT.

The gene calls are TRBV11-2 and TRBJ2-5; possibly TRBD1 for D (6 bases). The CDR3 is 12 residues long. Germline CDR1 is SGHAT and CDR2 is FQNNGV. Trimming cost V 8 bases and J 5 bases, with 12 bases left between them. This chain's CDR3 is CASCLRGETQYF. CDR3 DNA: TGTGCCAGCTGTCTGAGGGGGGAGACCCAGTACTTC.

With respect to this clonotype: The junction differs from germline at one of its ends, possibly a read error. The genes are TRBV6-1 and TRBJ1-5; D is uncertain. This CDR3 is 16 amino acids long. Germline V lookup: CDR1 MNHNS, CDR2 SASEGT. This chain's CDR3 is CPSSEFGKVGNQPQHF. The CDR3 DNA follows: TGTCCCAGCAGTGAATTTGGGAAGGTTGGCAATCAGCCCCAGCATTTT.

As for this clonotype: This may be a read error, as it is one base from a much larger clone. The CDR3 is CASSLVVVGDGTYEQYV. CDR3 sequence (DNA): TGTGCCAGCAGCTTAGTCGTGGTTGGGGACGGGACCTACGAGCAGTACGTC. V usage is TRBV7-2 and J usage is TRBJ2-7; D assignment may be TRBD1 or TRBD2 (5 bases each). The length of the CDR3 is 17 residues. CDR1 is SGHTA and CDR2 is FQGNSA in the germline V gene. V was shortened by 1 base and J by 2 bases, with 18 bases between the two germline ends.